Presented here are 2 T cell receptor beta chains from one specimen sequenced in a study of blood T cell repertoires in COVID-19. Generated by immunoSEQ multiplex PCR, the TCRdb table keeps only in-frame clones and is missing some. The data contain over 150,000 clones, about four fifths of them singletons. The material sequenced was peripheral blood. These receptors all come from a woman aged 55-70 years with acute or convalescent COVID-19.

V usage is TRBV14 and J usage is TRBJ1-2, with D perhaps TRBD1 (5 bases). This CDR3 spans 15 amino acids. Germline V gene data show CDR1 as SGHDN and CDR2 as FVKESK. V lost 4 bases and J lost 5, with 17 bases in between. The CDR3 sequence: CASSPGQGLRYGYTF. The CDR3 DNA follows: TGTGCCAGCAGCCCCGGCCAGGGTTTAAGATATGGCTACACCTTC. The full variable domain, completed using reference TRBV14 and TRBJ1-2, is EAGVTQFPSHSVIEKGQTVTLRCDPISGHDNLYWYRRVMGKEIKFLLHFVKESKQDESGMPNNRFLAERTGGTYSTLKVQPAELEDSGVYFCASSPGQGLRYGYTFGSGTRLTVV.

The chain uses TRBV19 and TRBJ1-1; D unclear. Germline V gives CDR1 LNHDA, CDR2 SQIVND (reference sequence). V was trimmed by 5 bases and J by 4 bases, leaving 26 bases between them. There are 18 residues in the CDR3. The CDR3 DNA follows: TGTGCCAGTAGTGAAGGACTTTCGGGTTCTCGGGGTAGCACTGAAGCTTTCTTT. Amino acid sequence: CASSEGLSGSRGSTEAFF.